The T cell receptor (beta chain) described here comes from a study of patients and donors after allogeneic stem cell transplantation. TCRdb re-called the RT-PCR reads through MiXCR, storing one row per CDR3 protein. The data contain 150,000 to 200,000 distinct CDR3 sequences, about 32% of them singletons. This clonotype has just a few counts. The germline V and J ends were trimmed by 7 bases and 1 base, with 13 bases remaining between them. The CDR3 spans 14 residues. Germline values: CDR1 MNHEY, CDR2 SVGEGT. The sequencing input was blood, either unsorted or a sorted T cell fraction (not recorded which). The source is a human donor who was either an allogeneic HSCT recipient or a stem cell or donor lymphocyte infusion donor (not recorded which). It is not recorded whose cells these are; they may come from a transplant donor. The chain links TRBV6-2 or TRBV6-3 to TRBJ1-1; TRBD1 is a possible D gene (5 bases). In DNA form, the CDR3 reads TGTGCCAGCATCCTGGGACTCTGGAACACTGAAGCTTTCTTT. The encoded protein is CASILGLWNTEAFF.